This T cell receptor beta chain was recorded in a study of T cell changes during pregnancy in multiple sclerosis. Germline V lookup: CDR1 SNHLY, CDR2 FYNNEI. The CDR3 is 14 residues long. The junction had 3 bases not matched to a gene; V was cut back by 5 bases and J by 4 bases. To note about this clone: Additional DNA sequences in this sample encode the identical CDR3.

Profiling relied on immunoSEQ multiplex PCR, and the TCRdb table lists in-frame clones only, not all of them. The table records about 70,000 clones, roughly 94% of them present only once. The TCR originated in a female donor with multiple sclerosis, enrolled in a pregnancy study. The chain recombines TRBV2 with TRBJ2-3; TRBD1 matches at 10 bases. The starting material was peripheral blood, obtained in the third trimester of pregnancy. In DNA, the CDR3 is TGTGCCAGCAGTCGGGACAGGGGCCCAGATACGCAGTATTTT. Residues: CASSRDRGPDTQYF.